Listed here are 26 T cell receptor beta chains from one sample, sequenced in a study of beta chain features in type 1 diabetes. Reverse transcription of all isolated RNA meant that expressed TCRB transcripts were sequenced. Here immunoSEQ multiplex PCR was the method, and the copy in TCRdb shows in-frame clones only, minus some. The sample has around 250,000 clones, roughly 24% seen once; the top ten hold around 0.012%. No antigen has been assigned to these receptors. Whole-study findings and limits: Among all four CD4+ subsets, Type 1 diabetes patients had TCRB CDR3s that were moderately but significantly shorter.

Sequences were obtained from naive CD4+ T cells from blood. These TCRs come from a woman in her twenties or thirties with type 1 diabetes.

Turning to this clone: The sample has other DNA sequences that encode this CDR3 too. V usage is TRBV30 and J usage is TRBJ1-5, with a tentative D call TRBD1 (6 bases). The CDR3 loop spans 13 amino acids. V dropped 3 bases and J dropped 4 bases, with 10 bases sitting between them. Germline CDR1 and CDR2: GTSNPN and SVGIG (reference sequence). The CDR3 sequence is CAWSGQGNQPQHF. CDR3 coding DNA: TGTGCCTGGAGCGGGCAGGGGAATCAGCCCCAGCATTTT.

This clone was recorded only once. V usage is TRBV10-3 and J usage is TRBJ2-1; no clear D gene. Looked up from germline, CDR1 is ENHRY and CDR2 is SYGVKD. V shed 11 bases and J shed 5 bases, with 13 bases lying between them. CDR3 length: 12 residues. CDR3 loop: CASSALNNEQFF. The CDR3 nucleotides are TGTGCCTCCAGCGCCCTAAACAATGAGCAGTTCTTC.

This clone occurred a few times. The DNA of the CDR3 is TGCGCCAGCAGCTTATCCCACAGGGGTGAAGCTTTCTTT. Translating it yields CASSLSHRGEAFF. The J gene is TRBJ1-1, the V gene TRBV5-1; TRBD1 matches 7 bases. This CDR3 spans 13 amino acids. CDR1 is SGHRS and CDR2 is YFSETQ in the germline V gene. The J segment lost 7 bases and the V segment lost 2 bases, leaving 5 bases of the junction unmatched.

This clone was found a few times. Written as DNA, the CDR3 is TGTGCCAGCAGCACCAGACAGGTTGGAACCGGGGAGCTGTTTTTT. As protein: CASSTRQVGTGELFF. V is TRBV13 and J is TRBJ2-2; D is perhaps TRBD1 (6 bases). This CDR3 has 15 residues. The ends were cut back, 5 bases at V and 5 bases at J, with 15 bases in the middle. The germline V gene has CDR1 PRHDT and CDR2 FYEKMQ (reference sequence).

This chain links TRBV9 with TRBJ2-3, with D perhaps TRBD1 (6 bases). This CDR3 spans 15 amino acids. Germline lookup yields CDR1 SGDLS and CDR2 YYNGEE. V lost 6 bases and J 3 bases, leaving 17 bases between the germline ends. The CDR3 region has the DNA TGTGCCAGCACCGAACAGAACAGGGAAACAGATACGCAGTATTTT. This translates into CASTEQNRETDTQYF. The whole variable domain, remainder taken from reference TRBV9 and TRBJ2-3, is DSGVTQTPKHLITATGQRVTLRCSPRSGDLSVYWYQQSLDQGLQFLIQYYNGEERAKGNILERFSAQQFPDLHSELNLSSLELGDSALYFCASTEQNRETDTQYFGPGTRLTVL.

This clone turned up a few times. The chain links TRBV5-4 to TRBJ2-1; 9 bases are shared with TRBD2. The CDR3 extends over 15 amino acids. Trimming took 2 bases from V and 4 from J; bases not matched to a gene: 4. Germline V gene data show CDR1 as SGHNT and CDR2 as YYREEE (reference sequence). CDR3: CASSFRLAEYNEQFF. The CDR3 DNA reads TGTGCCAGCAGCTTTCGACTAGCGGAGTACAATGAGCAGTTCTTC.

The DNA of the CDR3 is TGTGCCAGCAGCGAAGGACTAGTAGGGTCCCCCTACAATGAGCAGTTCTTC. This gives the protein CASSEGLVGSPYNEQFF. The genes are TRBV9 and TRBJ2-1, with TRBD2 matching over 7 bases. With 3 bases clipped from V and 2 bases from J, the junction kept 11 bases outside the gene matches. CDR3 length equals 17 residues. Germline loops: CDR1 SGDLS, CDR2 YYNGEE.

This clone was seen only a few times. This sequence joins TRBV4-1 and TRBJ1-2; maybe TRBD1 (5 bases). Germline values: CDR1 MGHRA, CDR2 YSYEKL. This CDR3 has 16 amino acids. V was pared by 1 base and J by 9 bases, with 21 bases between. CDR3 sequence (DNA): TGCGCCAGCAGCCAAGGCCTACAGGCCATGGGGGGTAGCTACACCTTC. Translating it yields CASSQGLQAMGGSYTF.

This clone was seen a handful of times. The V gene is TRBV5-6, the J gene TRBJ2-7; 9 nucleotides match TRBD1. V lost 5 bases and J lost 5; bases outside the gene matches: 8. CDR3 size: 14 residues. Looked up from germline, CDR1 is SGHDT and CDR2 is YYEEEE. In nucleotides, the CDR3 is TGTGCCAGCAGGGATACAGGGGGCATCGACGAGCAGTACTTC. Its protein is CASRDTGGIDEQYF.

The rearrangement joins TRBV19 to TRBJ1-5, with D maybe TRBD1 (5 bases). The CDR3 covers 15 residues. Trimming left V 3 bases short and J 4 bases short, with 13 bases between. Germline loops: CDR1 LNHDA, CDR2 SQIVND (reference sequence). CDR3 DNA sequence: TGTGCCAGTAGTATGGGGCAGGAGGGGAATCAGCCCCAGCATTTT. This encodes CASSMGQEGNQPQHF.

This clone was seen a few times. V usage is TRBV7-2 and J usage is TRBJ1-5; TRBD1 agrees at 9 bases. The CDR3 loop spans 14 amino acids. J lost 4 bases, V lost 5 bases, and 3 bases had no gene match. Germline assignment: CDR1 SGHTA and CDR2 FQGNSA. Here the CDR3 reads CASSTGQGNQPQHF. For the CDR3, the DNA is TGTGCCAGCAGCACGGGACAGGGAAATCAGCCCCAGCATTTT.

The gene calls are TRBV9 and TRBJ2-5; tentatively, D is TRBD2 (6 bases). Trimming cost V 3 bases and J 5 bases, with 14 bases left between them. Germline loops: CDR1 SGDLS, CDR2 YYNGEE. The CDR3 runs to 14 residues. CDR3 residues: CASSASGQGETQYF. In DNA, the CDR3 is TGTGCCAGCAGCGCCAGCGGGCAAGGGGAGACCCAGTACTTC. Full variable domain (remainder filled in from reference TRBV9 and TRBJ2-5): DSGVTQTPKHLITATGQRVTLRCSPRSGDLSVYWYQQSLDQGLQFLIQYYNGEERAKGNILERFSAQQFPDLHSELNLSSLELGDSALYFCASSASGQGETQYFGPGTRLLVL.

This clone appeared a few times. Written as DNA, the CDR3 is TGTGCCAGCAGCTCGGGACAACCGAACACTGAAGCTTTCTTT. Amino acid sequence: CASSSGQPNTEAFF. The J gene is TRBJ1-1, the V gene TRBV7-9; weak D call: TRBD1 (6 bases). This CDR3 comprises 14 residues. Trimming removed 4 bases at V and 1 base at J, with 10 bases between. The germline CDR1 and CDR2 sequences are SEHNR and FQNEAQ (reference sequence).

This clone has only a few counts. This rearrangement joins TRBV5-1 to TRBJ2-1, with 9 bases lining up with TRBD1. The CDR3 has 14 residues. Germline V gene data show CDR1 as SGHRS and CDR2 as YFSETQ. V trimming: 5 bases; J trimming: 3 bases; junction bases outside the gene matches: 3. The CDR3 coding sequence is TGCGCCAGCAGTAGGACAGGGGACTACAATGAGCAGTTCTTC. Translation: CASSRTGDYNEQFF.

The V call is TRBV11-2, the J call TRBJ2-1, with 9 nucleotides matching TRBD2. With V trimmed by 2 bases and J by 9 bases, 11 bases remained unmatched. CDR3 size: 16 residues. CDR1 and CDR2 (germline): SGHAT, FQNNGV. CDR3 coding DNA: TGTGCCAGCAGCTTAAGCTCGCGGGAGGGCCGGAGTGAGCAGTTCTTC. Protein product: CASSLSSREGRSEQFF. Using reference TRBV11-2 and TRBJ2-1 for the parts outside the CDR3, the full variable domain is EAGVAQSPRYKIIEKRQSVAFWCNPISGHATLYWYQQILGQGPKLLIQFQNNGVVDDSQLPKDRFSAERLKGVDSTLKIQPAKLEDSAVYLCASSLSSREGRSEQFFGPGTRLTVL.

The genes are TRBV7-9 and TRBJ2-7; perhaps TRBD2 as D (6 bases). Deletions cut 5 bases from V and 0 bases from J, with 14 bases between. The CDR3 is 15 amino acids. Germline V gene data show CDR1 as SEHNR and CDR2 as FQNEAQ (reference sequence). CDR3 sequence (DNA): TGTGCCAGCAGCCCGAACCAGGGACTCTCCTACGAGCAGTACTTC. Translating gives CASSPNQGLSYEQYF.

V gene TRBV30 combines with J gene TRBJ2-7, with D perhaps TRBD1 (6 bases). Germline CDR1 reads GTSNPN; CDR2 reads SVGIG (reference sequence). The CDR3 has 13 residues. V lost 5 bases to trimming and J lost 5 bases, with 16 bases between them. CDR3 sequence reads: CAWEIQGYHEQYF. DNA for the CDR3: TGTGCCTGGGAAATACAGGGTTACCACGAGCAGTACTTC.

This clone was observed a handful of times. The J gene is TRBJ2-1, the V gene TRBV11-2, with D possibly matching TRBD2 (5 bases). Between the trimmed V and J ends, which lost 5 bases and 8 bases, there was a span of 16 bases. This CDR3 is 14 amino acids long. The V gene's germline CDR1 is SGHAT and CDR2 FQNNGV. CDR3 region: CASSLTSGRDEQFF. CDR3 sequence (DNA): TGTGCCAGCAGCCTCACCTCTGGGCGGGATGAGCAGTTCTTC.

The rearrangement uses TRBV9 and TRBJ2-3, with TRBD2 identical over 7 bases. This CDR3 is built from 16 residues. Germline assignment: CDR1 SGDLS and CDR2 YYNGEE. Germline trimming cut 0 bases from V and 2 bases from J; bases unmatched to any gene: 6. CDR3 sequence (DNA): TGTGCCAGCAGCGTAGCCGGGACTACCCTCACAGATACGCAGTATTTT. Amino acid sequence: CASSVAGTTLTDTQYF.

This clone was picked up a small number of times. The chain combines TRBV7-2 with TRBJ1-1; 9 bases map to TRBD1. This CDR3 has 15 residues. Germline CDR1 is SGHTA and CDR2 is FQGNSA. Trimming took 3 bases from V and 0 from J; bases not matched to a gene: 2. The CDR3 loop reads CASSFGTGMNTEAFF. CDR3 nucleotide sequence: TGTGCCAGCAGCTTCGGGACAGGGATGAACACTGAAGCTTTCTTT.

The V and J genes are TRBV11-3 and TRBJ2-7, with TRBD2 matching 8 bases. The CDR3 consists of 14 residues. Per the germline V gene, CDR1 is SGHNT and CDR2 is YENEEA. The V segment lost 4 bases and the J segment 4 bases; nucleotides outside the gene matches: 6. The CDR3: CASSSGGPGYEQYF. The DNA of the CDR3 is TGTGCCAGCAGCTCGGGAGGGCCGGGGTACGAGCAGTACTTC.

This clone has only a few counts. This chain uses TRBV29-1 with TRBJ1-4, with D possibly matching TRBD1 (5 bases). This CDR3 contains 13 residues. Deletions cut 5 bases from V and 7 bases from J, with 14 bases between. CDR1 is SQVTM and CDR2 is ANQGSEA in the germline V gene. CDR3 region: CSVQARTTEKLFF. The CDR3 bases are TGCAGCGTTCAGGCCCGGACAACTGAAAAACTGTTTTTT.

This clone came up a few times. The chain uses TRBV7-2 and TRBJ2-3, with TRBD2 matching 8 bases. V lost 5 bases, J lost 4 bases, and 5 bases stayed unmatched. This CDR3 has 14 amino acids. The V gene's germline CDR1 is SGHTA and CDR2 FQGNSA. The DNA for the CDR3 is TGTGCCAGCAGCCTGAGGCGGGGGGCAGATACGCAGTATTTT. Translating gives CASSLRRGADTQYF. The full variable domain, completed using reference TRBV7-2 and TRBJ2-3, is GAGVSQSPSNKVTEKGKDVELRCDPISGHTALYWYRQSLGQGLEFLIYFQGNSAPDKSGLPSDRFSAERTGGSVSTLTIQRTQQEDSAVYLCASSLRRGADTQYFGPGTRLTVL.

This clone turned up a few times. This chain joins TRBV27 and TRBJ2-1, with D perhaps matching TRBD2 (5 bases). Germline lookup yields CDR1 MNHEY and CDR2 SMNVEV (reference sequence). Trimming took 8 bases from V and 4 from J, leaving 15 bases between them. This CDR3 comprises 14 residues. CDR3 protein: CASLRLAGYNEQFF. The CDR3 coding sequence is TGTGCCAGCCTTCGGCTAGCCGGTTACAATGAGCAGTTCTTC.

The chain joins TRBV25-1 to TRBJ2-7, with 7 bases that match TRBD2. J lost 0 bases, V lost 2 bases, and 1 base had no gene match. The germline V gene encodes CDR1 MGHDK and CDR2 SYGVNS. This CDR3 has 14 residues. The CDR3 spells CASSEGGSSYEQYF. The DNA of the CDR3 is TGTGCCAGCAGTGAAGGCGGGAGCTCCTACGAGCAGTACTTC.

The chain is built from TRBV30 and TRBJ2-7, with D possibly being TRBD1 (5 bases). Trimming left V 1 base short and J 7 bases short, with 14 bases between. Germline lookup yields CDR1 GTSNPN and CDR2 SVGIG (reference sequence). This CDR3 is built from 13 residues. The CDR3 nucleotides read TGTGCCTGGAGTGGGACACAGATTAAGGAGCAGTACTTC. Protein product: CAWSGTQIKEQYF.